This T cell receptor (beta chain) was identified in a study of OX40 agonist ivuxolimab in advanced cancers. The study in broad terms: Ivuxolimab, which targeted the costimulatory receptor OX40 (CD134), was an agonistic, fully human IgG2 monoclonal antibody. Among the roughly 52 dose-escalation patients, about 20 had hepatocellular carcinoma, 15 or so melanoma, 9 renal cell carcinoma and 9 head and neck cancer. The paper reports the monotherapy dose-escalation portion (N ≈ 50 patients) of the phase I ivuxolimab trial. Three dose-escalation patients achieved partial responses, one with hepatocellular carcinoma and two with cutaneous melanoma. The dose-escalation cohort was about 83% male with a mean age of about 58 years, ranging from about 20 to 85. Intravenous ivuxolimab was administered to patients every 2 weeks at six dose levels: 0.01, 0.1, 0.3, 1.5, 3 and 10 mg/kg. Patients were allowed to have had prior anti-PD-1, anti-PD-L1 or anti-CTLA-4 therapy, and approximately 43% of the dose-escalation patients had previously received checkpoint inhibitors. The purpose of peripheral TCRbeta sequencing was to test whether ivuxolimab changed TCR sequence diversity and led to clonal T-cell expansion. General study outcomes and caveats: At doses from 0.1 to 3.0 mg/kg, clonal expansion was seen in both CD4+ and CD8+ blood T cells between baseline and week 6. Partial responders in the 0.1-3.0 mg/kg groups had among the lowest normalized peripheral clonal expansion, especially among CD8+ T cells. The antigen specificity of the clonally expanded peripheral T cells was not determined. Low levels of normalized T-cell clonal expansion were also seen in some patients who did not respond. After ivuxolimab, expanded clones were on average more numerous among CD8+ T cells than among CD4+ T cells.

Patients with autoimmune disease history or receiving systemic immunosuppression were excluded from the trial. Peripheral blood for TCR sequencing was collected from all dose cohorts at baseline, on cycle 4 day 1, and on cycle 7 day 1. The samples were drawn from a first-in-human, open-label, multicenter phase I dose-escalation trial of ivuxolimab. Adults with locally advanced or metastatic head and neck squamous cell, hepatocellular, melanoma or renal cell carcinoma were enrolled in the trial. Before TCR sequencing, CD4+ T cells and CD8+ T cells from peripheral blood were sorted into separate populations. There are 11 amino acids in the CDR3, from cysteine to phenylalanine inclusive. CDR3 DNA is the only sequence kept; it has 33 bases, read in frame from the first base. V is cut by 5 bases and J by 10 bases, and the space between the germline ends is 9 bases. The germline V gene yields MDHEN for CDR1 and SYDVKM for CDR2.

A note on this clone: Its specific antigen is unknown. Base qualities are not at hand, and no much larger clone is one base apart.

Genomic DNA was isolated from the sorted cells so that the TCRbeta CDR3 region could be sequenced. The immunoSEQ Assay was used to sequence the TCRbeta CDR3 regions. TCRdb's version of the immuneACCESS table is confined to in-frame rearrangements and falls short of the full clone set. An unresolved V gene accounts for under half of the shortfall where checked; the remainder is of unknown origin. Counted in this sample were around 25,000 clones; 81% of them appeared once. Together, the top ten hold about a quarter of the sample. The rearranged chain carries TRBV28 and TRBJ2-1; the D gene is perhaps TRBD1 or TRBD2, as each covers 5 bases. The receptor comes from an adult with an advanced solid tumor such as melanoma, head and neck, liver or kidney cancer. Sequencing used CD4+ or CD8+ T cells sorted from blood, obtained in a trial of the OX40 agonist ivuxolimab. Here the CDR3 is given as CASSAGTEQFF. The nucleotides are TGTGCCAGCAGTGCCGGGACCGAGCAGTTCTTC. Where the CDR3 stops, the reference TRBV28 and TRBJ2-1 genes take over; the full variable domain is DVKVTQSSRYLVKRTGEKVFLECVQDMDHENMFWYRQDPGLGLRLIYFSYDVKMKEKGDIPEGYSVSREKKERFSLILESASTNQTSMYLCASSAGTEQFFGPGTRLTVL.